What follows describes a single TCR beta chain. Its antigen is unknown. No base-level quality is on record; no much larger clone is a single base apart. This entry comes from a study of T cell repertoires in aging, cancer and after chemotherapy (dated by TCRdb to the late 2010s). General notes on the study: The donors fell into six age groups ranging from 30 or younger to 70 or older, and each group had at least three individuals. In the hematological group, the paired samples taken before and after chemotherapy came from chronic lymphocytic leukemia patients given fludarabine- or bendamustine-based regimens. Approximately 8.4 million TCR reads were contained in the full dataset. The study profiled peripheral blood TCR beta repertoires from healthy donors and cancer patients to examine immunoaging and T cell reconstitution after chemotherapy. Alongside fewer than 100 healthy donors serving as a reference group, the cohort included some 220 cancer patients, of whom more than 85 had hematological cancers and fewer than 140 had solid cancers.

The study at large found these results: It was noted by the authors that conclusions about immunological memory after chemotherapy cannot be drawn from the repertoire data. Hematological cancer patients had infiltration of lymphoid organs, and this infiltration may itself impair thymic emigration or peripheral T cell expansion. In both cancer cohorts, the median generation probability rose over the chemotherapy interval, which suggests that the repertoire was reconstituted through rebound thymic output. Compared with age-matched healthy donors, untreated patients with hematological or solid cancers had significantly lower TCR diversity and higher clonality in blood. In healthy donors, the decline in TCR diversity with age was mainly explained by loss of richness, whereas in cancer patients loss of evenness was also found to contribute.

Rearranged TRB sequences spanning V, D and J segments were amplified in a multiplex touch-down PCR with a mixed TRB-A/B primer pool. Illumina adapters and sample indices were attached to the amplicons in two consecutive PCR reactions using Phusion HS II polymerase. Amplicons were gel-purified with the NucleoSpin Gel and PCR Clean-up kit, then checked with Qubit and an Agilent 2100 Bioanalyzer. Sequencing of libraries was carried out on an Illumina MiSeq in 600-cycle, single-indexed, paired-end runs. From the authors' description of their analysis: TRB sequences were processed with MiXCR versions 2.12 and 3.0.5. Each unique CDR3 nucleotide sequence counted as one clone, and only productive sequences with at least two reads were retained. The repertoire metrics were Shannon diversity, evenness, clonality (defined as one minus evenness), and alpha-parameterized diversity profiles covering alpha 0 to 5. The IGoR algorithm was used to calculate generation probabilities for clones in the paired samples taken before and after chemotherapy. In-frame beta chains were kept once TCRdb had trimmed the public reads at Q25 with fastp and called clones with MiXCR. Each entry merges the rows of one CDR3 protein and shows their most common DNA and genes. TCRdb's processing, not the study's, gives the V and J calls here. This sample comprises about 4,400 distinct CDR3 sequences, 39% of them detected only once. 3.5% to 4% of the sample is held by the ten biggest clonotypes.

TCR beta rearrangements were amplified from genomic DNA isolated from peripheral blood, not from sorted cells or RNA. The sample was blood. This receptor was taken from a human donor with a blood cancer.

The CDR3 protein is CASSLLVEFGTQYF. The sequence in DNA is TGTGCCAGCAGTTTGCTAGTTGAGTTTGGTACGCAGTATTTT. This chain joins TRBV6-6 to TRBJ2-3, with the D gene not confidently named. The junction carries 16 bases between V and J, which are trimmed by 4 bases and 8 bases respectively. Measured from the cysteine to the phenylalanine, the CDR3 is 14 residues long. Only the CDR3 part of the read is kept: 42 bases, read in frame from the first base. The germline V gene (reference sequence) provides CDR1 MNHNY and CDR2 SVGAGI.